This entry lists 21 T cell receptor beta chains sequenced from one sample in a study of T cells in Graves' hyperthyroidism and ophthalmopathy. Amplified TCR beta CDR3 regions derived from RNA transcripts. HTBI primers were the set used in a first-round RT-PCR of the TCR CDR3. TCRdb used MiXCR to reprocess the multiplex PCR reads, holding one entry per CDR3 protein. The sample contains 490,000 or so distinct CDR3 sequences, about 15% of which appear only once. Sequencing was carried out using blood. These receptors were collected from a woman aged 25-40 years with Graves' ophthalmopathy.

This clonotype showed up many times. V usage is TRBV5-1 and J usage is TRBJ2-7; D possibly corresponds to TRBD2 (6 bases). V gave up 2 bases and J gave up 5 bases, with 14 bases separating them. The CDR3 sequence is 14 residues long. Germline V gives CDR1 SGHRS, CDR2 YFSETQ. In DNA form, the CDR3 reads TGCGCCAGCAGCTTAGGGACTTTCCGAAACGAGCAGTACTTC. It translates to CASSLGTFRNEQYF.

Ten or more counts support this clonotype. This chain joins TRBV7-2 and TRBJ2-7; D uncertain. The CDR3 extends over 16 amino acids. From germline, CDR1 is SGHTA and CDR2 FQGNSA. Trimming removed 4 bases from V and 4 bases from J, with 20 bases in between. CDR3 residues: CASSWPRAGQIYEQYF. The CDR3 DNA sequence: TGTGCCAGCAGCTGGCCCCGCGCAGGCCAGATTTACGAGCAGTACTTC.

In this sample, this clonotype turned up many times. This chain connects TRBV12-3 or TRBV12-4 to TRBJ2-1; 7 bases are a match to TRBD1. This CDR3 is built from 17 residues. Trimming at V came to 4 bases and at J to 1 base, leaving 10 bases not matched to a gene. CDR3 amino acids: CASSSGPARGSYNEQFF. CDR3 DNA sequence: TGTGCCAGCAGTTCCGGACCGGCCAGGGGGTCCTACAATGAGCAGTTCTTC.

This sequence joins TRBV9 and TRBJ2-1, with 9 bases aligning to TRBD2. V shed 4 bases and J 4 bases; nucleotides not matched to a gene: 6. This CDR3 spans 15 amino acids. Germline V CDR1 and CDR2: SGDLS, YYNGEE. CDR3: CASSPSGVVYNEQFF. The CDR3 region has the DNA TGTGCCAGCAGCCCTAGCGGGGTGGTATACAATGAGCAGTTCTTC.

This clonotype was observed a few times. The chain has TRBV6-1 and TRBJ1-4; D uncertain. Trimming took off 7 bases at V and 0 bases at J, with 9 bases between the two ends. CDR3 length: 14 residues. Germline CDR1 and CDR2: MNHNS and SASEGT. In DNA form, the CDR3 reads TGTGCCAGCACCCACCCCACAACTAATGAAAAACTGTTTTTT. This gives the protein CASTHPTTNEKLFF.

This clonotype was seen at least ten times. Likely a read error: the CDR3 ends without its conserved phenylalanine or tryptophan. The rearrangement joins TRBV30 to TRBJ1-1; D is perhaps TRBD1 (5 bases). V dropped 7 bases and J dropped 4 bases, with 16 bases sitting between them. This CDR3 has 13 amino acids. From germline, CDR1 is GTSNPN and CDR2 SVGIG (reference sequence). The CDR3 region has the DNA TGTGCCTTAACCCAAGCGGGGGGCACTGAAGCTTTCCTT. Translated, it gives CALTQAGGTEAFL.

The chain joins TRBV27 to TRBJ2-2; weak D call: TRBD2 (7 bases). Looked up from germline, CDR1 is MNHEY and CDR2 is SMNVEV (reference sequence). Trimming removed 7 bases at V and 4 bases at J, with 19 bases between. CDR3 length: 16 amino acids. The CDR3 bases are TGTGCCAGCACCCCGTTGGGGGGGCCGGTCACCGGGGAGCTGTTTTTT. Residues: CASTPLGGPVTGELFF.

This clonotype occurred a few times. The CDR3, as DNA: TGTGCCACCCAGAATAAACTGGGACAGGGCTACAATGAGCAGTTCTTC. This encodes CATQNKLGQGYNEQFF. This chain joins TRBV19 and TRBJ2-1, with TRBD1 matching over 9 bases. The V gene end was trimmed by 10 bases and the J gene end by 3 bases; junction bases not matched to a gene: 13. Germline V CDR1 and CDR2: LNHDA, SQIVND (reference sequence). The CDR3 is made up of 16 amino acids.

The gene calls are TRBV4-1 and TRBJ2-5, with 9 bases fitting TRBD1. The CDR3 covers 16 residues. Germline values: CDR1 MGHRA, CDR2 YSYEKL. The V gene end was trimmed by 2 bases and the J gene end by 4 bases; junction bases not matched to a gene: 8. CDR3 protein: CASSQRTRQGGETQYF. In DNA form, the CDR3 reads TGCGCCAGCAGCCAAAGAACCCGACAGGGGGGAGAGACCCAGTACTTC.

There are many counts of this clonotype. The chain couples TRBV12-3 or TRBV12-4 to TRBJ1-5, with a tentative D call TRBD1 (6 bases). Trimming shortened V by 4 bases and J by 0 bases, and 19 bases separated the two germline ends. The length of the CDR3 is 18 residues. The CDR3 bases are TGTGCCAGCAGTTATTGGTCAGGGGTGTCTTATAGCAATCAGCCCCAGCATTTT. This encodes CASSYWSGVSYSNQPQHF.

This clonotype was recorded many times. The gene calls are TRBV20-1 and TRBJ1-1; D is possibly TRBD1 (6 bases). This CDR3 is built from 14 residues. The V and J ends lost 6 bases and 1 base respectively, with 15 bases between them. Germline CDR1 reads DFQATT; CDR2 reads SNEGSKA (reference sequence). The CDR3 here is CSAPAGHKNTEAFF. The CDR3 DNA reads as TGCAGTGCCCCTGCGGGACATAAGAACACTGAAGCTTTCTTT.

This clonotype has ten or more counts. The chain links TRBV11-2 to TRBJ1-1; possibly TRBD1 for D (5 bases). The V and J ends lost 0 bases and 6 bases respectively, with 14 bases between them. Germline loops: CDR1 SGHAT, CDR2 FQNNGV. The CDR3 consists of 15 residues. The CDR3, as DNA: TGTGCCAGCAGCTTAGATCCAGGGAGTTTGGCTGAAGCTTTCTTT. It yields the protein CASSLDPGSLAEAFF.

The rearrangement links TRBV24-1 to TRBJ2-1, with 8 nucleotides matching TRBD2. The CDR3 is 15 amino acids. Germline CDR1 reads KGHDR; CDR2 reads SFDVKD. Losses at the gene ends were 8 bases for V and 5 bases for J; bases not matched to a gene: 10. The CDR3 sequence is CATKNSGVAHNEQFF. For the CDR3, the DNA is TGTGCCACCAAAAATAGCGGGGTTGCCCACAATGAGCAGTTCTTC.

This clonotype came up many times. The chain carries TRBV5-6 and TRBJ1-2; D call uncertain. Germline lookup yields CDR1 SGHDT and CDR2 YYEEEE. The CDR3 sequence is 13 residues long. The germline V and J ends were trimmed by 2 bases and 4 bases, with 9 bases remaining between them. The CDR3 DNA reads as TGTGCCAGCAGCTTCCAGAACCCCTATGGCTACACCTTC. This codes for CASSFQNPYGYTF.

At least ten counts were recorded for this clonotype. The J gene is TRBJ1-4, the V gene TRBV6-2 or TRBV6-3, with no clear D. This CDR3 is built from 15 residues. With 6 bases removed from V and 7 bases from J, the gap between germline ends came to 18 bases. Germline V gene data show CDR1 as MNHEY and CDR2 as SVGEGT. This CDR3 is CASSPTDRRGEKLFF. CDR3 in DNA: TGTGCCAGCAGCCCCACGGACCGTCGGGGTGAAAAACTGTTTTTT.

This sequence joins TRBV29-1 and TRBJ2-1; 7 bases match TRBD2. CDR1 is SQVTM and CDR2 is ANQGSEA in the germline V gene. The CDR3 has 13 amino acids. Trimming at V came to 6 bases and at J to 5 bases, leaving 7 bases not matched to a gene. CDR3 sequence reads: CSVRREYHNEQFF. DNA for the CDR3: TGCAGCGTAAGGCGGGAGTACCACAATGAGCAGTTCTTC.

This clonotype was observed many times. In DNA, the CDR3 is TGTGCCAGCAACAAAGAACGCACCGGGGAGCTGTTTTTT. This translates into CASNKERTGELFF. The genes are TRBV6-1 and TRBJ2-2; D uncertain. V was shortened by 7 bases and J by 4 bases, with 10 bases between the two germline ends. The V gene's germline CDR1 is MNHNS and CDR2 SASEGT. CDR3 size: 13 residues.

This clonotype was seen ten or more times. The CDR3 region has the DNA TGTGCCAGCAGTTACTCGTCCCGAAATGGAGGGCCCCAGCATTTT. This gives the protein CASSYSSRNGGPQHF. This chain uses TRBV6-5 with TRBJ1-5; no reliable D call. V lost 0 bases and J lost 9, with 15 bases in between. CDR3 length: 15 residues. Looked up from germline, CDR1 is MNHEY and CDR2 is SVGAGI.

This chain joins TRBV3-1 and TRBJ1-2; possibly TRBD1 for D (5 bases). The CDR3 runs 15 residues. Germline values: CDR1 LGHDT, CDR2 YNNKEL (reference sequence). The V end was cut by 0 bases, the J end by 8 bases, with 16 bases between. CDR3 nucleotides: TGTGCCAGCAGCCAAGATCACCCGGCAGGGAGGGGCTACACCTTC. Protein sequence: CASSQDHPAGRGYTF.

The chain joins TRBV7-2 to TRBJ1-4, with 8 positions matching TRBD1. V lost 5 bases to trimming and J lost 8 bases; unmatched junction nucleotides: 10. The CDR3 is made up of 15 amino acids. The germline CDR1 and CDR2 sequences are SGHTA and FQGNSA. The CDR3 is CASSTRTGFNEKLFF. DNA of the CDR3: TGTGCCAGCAGCACCCGGACAGGGTTTAACGAAAAACTGTTTTTT.

The chain is built from TRBV30 and TRBJ1-6, with 9 nucleotides matching TRBD1. Germline V gives CDR1 GTSNPN, CDR2 SVGIG (reference sequence). The V gene end was trimmed by 5 bases and the J gene end by 6 bases; junction bases not matched to a gene: 2. The length of the CDR3 is 13 residues. The CDR3 sequence is CAWGGQGNSPLHF. For the CDR3, the DNA is TGTGCCTGGGGGGGACAGGGTAATTCACCCCTCCACTTT.